This T cell receptor (beta chain) was identified in a study of OX40 agonist ivuxolimab in advanced cancers. Using immunoSEQ multiplex PCR, the repertoire was profiled, and TCRdb retains in-frame clones only, with some absent. The sample shows approximately 70,000 clones, 80% to 85% of them seen only once. This CDR3 is 16 amino acids long. Trimming stripped 0 bases from V and 4 bases from J, with 12 bases between. The germline V gene has CDR1 LGHNA and CDR2 YSLEER. Sequencing used CD4+ or CD8+ T cells sorted from blood, obtained in a trial of the OX40 agonist ivuxolimab. The chain uses TRBV4-3 and TRBJ2-2; D ambiguous. The TCR sequence derives from an adult with an advanced solid tumor such as melanoma, head and neck, liver or kidney cancer. CDR3 DNA: TGCGCCAGCAGCCAAGATTACCCAACCCCCACCGGGGAGCTGTTTTTT. Its translation: CASSQDYPTPTGELFF.